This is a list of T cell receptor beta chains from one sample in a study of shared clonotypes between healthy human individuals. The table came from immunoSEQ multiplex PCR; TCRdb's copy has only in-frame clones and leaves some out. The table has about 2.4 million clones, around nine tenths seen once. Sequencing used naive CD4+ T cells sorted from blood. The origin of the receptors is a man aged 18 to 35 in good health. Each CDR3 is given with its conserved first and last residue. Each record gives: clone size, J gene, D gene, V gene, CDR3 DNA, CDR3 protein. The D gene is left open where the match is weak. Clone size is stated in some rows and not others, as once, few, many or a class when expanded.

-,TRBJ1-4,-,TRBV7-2,TGTGCCAGCAGCTTAGGATTCGATGAAAAACTGTTTTTT,CASSLGFDEKLFF
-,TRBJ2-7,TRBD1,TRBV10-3,TGTGCCATCAGTCCAACCGGGACAGGGGTAGAGCAGTACTTC,CAISPTGTGVEQYF
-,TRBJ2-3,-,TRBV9,TGTGCCAGCAGCGTAGGAGGTGGGCCCCCCGAAGATACGCAGTATTTT,CASSVGGGPPEDTQYF
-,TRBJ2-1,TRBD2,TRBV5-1,TGCGCCAGCACCCCTGGGACTAGCGGGAGCAATGAGCAGTTCTTC,CASTPGTSGSNEQFF
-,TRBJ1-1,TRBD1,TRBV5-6,TGTGCCAGCAGCTTCTTGTGGGGACAGGGAGTAGCTTTCTTT,CASSFLWGQGVAFF
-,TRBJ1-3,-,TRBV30,TGTGCCTGGAGTCCGACGGGAAACACCATATATTTT,CAWSPTGNTIYF
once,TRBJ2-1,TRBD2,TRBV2,TGTGCCAGCAGTAGCGGGGGGCATGGTTCCTACAATGAGCAGTTCTTC,CASSSGGHGSYNEQFF
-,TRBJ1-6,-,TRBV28,TGTGCCAGCACATCCTGGGGGAACACCCCCAACGGGCCCCTCCACTTT,CASTSWGNTPNGPLHF
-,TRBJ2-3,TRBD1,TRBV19,TGTGCCAGTAGTAGACAGGGGGCGAGAACAGATACGCAGTATTTT,CASSRQGARTDTQYF
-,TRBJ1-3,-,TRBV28,TGTGCCAGCAGTTTAGCGGCAAACTCTGGAAACACCATATATTTT,CASSLAANSGNTIYF
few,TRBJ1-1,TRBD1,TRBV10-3,TGTGCCATCAGCGATCGGACAGGGACTGCTGAAGCTTTCTTT,CAISDRTGTAEAFF
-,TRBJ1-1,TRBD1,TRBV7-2,TGTGCCAGCAGCGTACAGGGGCGAGGGAACACTGAAGCTTTCTTT,CASSVQGRGNTEAFF
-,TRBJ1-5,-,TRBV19,TGTGCCAGTATAGGGGTTAGCAATCAGCCCCAGCATTTT,CASIGVSNQPQHF
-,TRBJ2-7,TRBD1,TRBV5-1,TGCGCCAGCAGCTTGGAAGCAGGGGGTTACGAGCAGTACTTC,CASSLEAGGYEQYF
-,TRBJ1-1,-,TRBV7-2,TGTGCCAGCAGATCGGGACGGGTGAACACTGAAGCTTTCTTT,CASRSGRVNTEAFF
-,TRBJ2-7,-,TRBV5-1,TGCGCCAGCAGCTCCCTGACAGCGGACGAGCAGTACTTC,CASSSLTADEQYF
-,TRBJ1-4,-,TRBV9,TGTGCCAGCAGCGTAGGGGGGATTAATGAAAAACTGTTTTTT,CASSVGGINEKLFF
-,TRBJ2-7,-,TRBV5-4,TGTGCCAGCAGCTTGGCCGCAGGGGACGAGCAGTACTTC,CASSLAAGDEQYF
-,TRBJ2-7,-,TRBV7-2,TGTGCCAGCAGCTTAGTGTCCCTAGCTCTCTACGAGCAGTACTTC,CASSLVSLALYEQYF
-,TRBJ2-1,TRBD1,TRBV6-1,TGTGCCAGCTCAGGGGGACCCTACAATGAGCAGTTCTTC,CASSGGPYNEQFF
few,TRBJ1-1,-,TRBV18,TGTGCCAGCTCACTTTTCGGGAGCGGGAACACTGAAGCTTTCTTT,CASSLFGSGNTEAFF
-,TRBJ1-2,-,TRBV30,TGTGCCTGGAGTAACCGGGAGAAAGGCTACACCTTC,CAWSNREKGYTF
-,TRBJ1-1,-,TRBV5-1,TGCGCCAGCAGCTTGGGCACCTTTCGGAACACTGAAGCTTTCTTT,CASSLGTFRNTEAFF
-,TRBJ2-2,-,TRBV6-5,TGTGCCAGCGGTAACTTAGGGACCGGGGAGCTGTTTTTT,CASGNLGTGELFF
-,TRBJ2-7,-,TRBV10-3,TGTGCCATCAGTGAGTCAGGGTGGGAGCAGTACTTC,CAISESGWEQYF
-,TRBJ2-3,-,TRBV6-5,TGTGCCAGCAGTCGTCAATACCACGGGGATACGCAGTATTTT,CASSRQYHGDTQYF
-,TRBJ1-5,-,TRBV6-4,TGTGCCAGCAGTATGGGGGGCGGCAATCAGCCCCAGCATTTT,CASSMGGGNQPQHF
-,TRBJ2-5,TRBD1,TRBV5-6,TGTGCCAGCAGCCCGACGGGACAGAAGCAAGAGACCCAGTACTTC,CASSPTGQKQETQYF
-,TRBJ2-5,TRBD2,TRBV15,TGTGCCACCAGCAGGGGGTCTAGCGGGAGAGGGGAGACCCAGTACTTC,CATSRGSSGRGETQYF
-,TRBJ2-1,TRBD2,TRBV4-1,TGCGCCAGCAGCCAAGAGAGCGCCCTAGCGGGAGCCAATGAGCAGTTCTTC,CASSQESALAGANEQFF
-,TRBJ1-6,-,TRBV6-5,TGTGCCAGCAGTGAAGTAAATTCACCCCTCCACTTT,CASSEVNSPLHF
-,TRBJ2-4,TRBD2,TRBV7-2,TGTGCCAGCAGCAAGGGAGCACTAGCGGGAGAAAACATTCAGTACTTC,CASSKGALAGENIQYF
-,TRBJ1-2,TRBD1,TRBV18,TGTGCCAGCTCACTGGACAGGGACTCTGGCTACACCTTC,CASSLDRDSGYTF